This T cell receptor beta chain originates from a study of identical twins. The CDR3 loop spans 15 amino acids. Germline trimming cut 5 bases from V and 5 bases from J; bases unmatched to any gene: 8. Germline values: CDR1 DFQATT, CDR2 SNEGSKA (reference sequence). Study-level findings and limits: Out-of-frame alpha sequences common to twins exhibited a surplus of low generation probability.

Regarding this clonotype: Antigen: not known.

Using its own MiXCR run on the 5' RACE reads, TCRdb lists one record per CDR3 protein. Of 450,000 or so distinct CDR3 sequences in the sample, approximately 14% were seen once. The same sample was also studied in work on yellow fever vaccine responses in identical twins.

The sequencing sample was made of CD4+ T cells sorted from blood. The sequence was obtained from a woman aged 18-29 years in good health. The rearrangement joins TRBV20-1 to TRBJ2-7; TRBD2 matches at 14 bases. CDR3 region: CSAADVTSGRDEQYF. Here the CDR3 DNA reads TGCAGTGCTGCCGATGTGACTAGCGGGAGGGACGAGCAGTACTTC.